This TCR beta chain derives from a study of blood T cell repertoires in COVID-19. Study-wide context: Donors in the United States, Italy and Spain gave samples during acute or convalescent COVID-19. T cells, B-cell-depleted T cells, or PBMCs supplied cDNA or gDNA.

Original data processing: Amplification from reference gene primers served as the basis for estimated nucleated cell counts. Here immunoSEQ multiplex PCR was the method, and the copy in TCRdb shows in-frame clones only, minus some. V, J and clone size are taken as reported in that table, and D and trimming were inferred from the DNA itself. The repertoire holds approximately 190,000 clones, with around 90% as singletons. This clone was counted once. The receptor was isolated from a man in his fifties with acute or convalescent COVID-19. The specimen was peripheral blood.

CDR3 sequence reads: CASSFLQGNGELFF. The CDR3 region has the DNA TGTGCCAGCAGTTTTTTACAGGGAAACGGGGAGCTGTTTTTT. This sequence joins TRBV6-5 and TRBJ2-2; tentative D call: TRBD1 (6 bases). There are 14 residues in the CDR3. V was trimmed by 4 bases and J by 7 bases, leaving 13 bases between them. Germline lookup yields CDR1 MNHEY and CDR2 SVGAGI.